These 22 T cell receptor beta chains were all obtained from the same sample, sequenced in a study of response to subunit inactivated influenza vaccine. MiXCR, applied by TCRdb to the RT-PCR reads, yields one record per CDR3 protein. This sample carries around 760,000 distinct CDR3 sequences, around 14% of them seen once, and the ten largest clones take 5.5% to 7%. The specimen comprised PBMCs from blood, sampled less than 15 days before vaccination. Receptor source: a man aged 45-60 years who received an inactivated influenza vaccine.

V and J are TRBV29-1 and TRBJ2-7; TRBD1 matches at 7 bases. V dropped 8 bases and J dropped 0; count of bases not matched to a gene: 7. Looked up from germline, CDR1 is SQVTM and CDR2 is ANQGSEA. The CDR3 runs to 13 residues. As DNA, the CDR3 is TGCAGCACAACAGGGGCGGACTCCTACGAGCAGTACTTC. Protein: CSTTGADSYEQYF.

This clonotype showed up just a few times. The chain couples TRBV25-1 to TRBJ1-2; D is uncertain. V lost 2 bases, J lost 8 bases, and 18 bases lay in between. Looked up from germline, CDR1 is MGHDK and CDR2 is SYGVNS. CDR3 size: 15 residues. The CDR3 region is CASSETGFQWGGYTF. The CDR3 DNA is TGTGCCAGCAGTGAAACGGGCTTCCAATGGGGAGGCTACACCTTC.

The chain combines TRBV7-2 with TRBJ2-1, with 10 nucleotides matching TRBD2. This CDR3 contains 16 residues. Germline V gene lookup returns CDR1 SGHTA and CDR2 FQGNSA. Germline trimming cut 3 bases from V and 9 bases from J; bases unmatched to any gene: 11. The CDR3 DNA sequence: TGTGCCAGCAGCTTCGCCCGGACTAGCGGTGGGTCTGAGCAGTTCTTC. Translation: CASSFARTSGGSEQFF.

This clonotype was found a few times. This chain links TRBV27 with TRBJ2-2; 9 positions agree with TRBD2. Germline V lookup: CDR1 MNHEY, CDR2 SMNVEV (reference sequence). The CDR3 sequence is 13 residues long. V dropped 3 bases and J dropped 10; count of bases not matched to a gene: 3. The CDR3 is CASSFSGSMELFF. Written as DNA, the CDR3 is TGTGCCAGCAGTTTTAGCGGGAGTATGGAGCTGTTTTTT.

This clonotype was counted many times. The rearrangement uses TRBV11-2 and TRBJ1-1, with a weak D call TRBD1 (5 bases). CDR1 SGHAT and CDR2 FQNNGV come from the germline V gene. V dropped 5 bases and J dropped 0 bases, with 13 bases sitting between them. The CDR3 covers 15 residues. CDR3 nucleotides: TGTGCCAGCAGCCCAATCCCAGGGTTGAACACTGAAGCTTTCTTT. It encodes CASSPIPGLNTEAFF.

This clonotype was counted between two and nine times. The rearrangement uses TRBV3-1 and TRBJ2-7; 7 bases line up with TRBD1. Germline V gene sequence: CDR1 LGHDT, CDR2 YNNKEL (reference sequence). J gave up 6 bases and V 7 bases, and 9 bases lay outside the gene matches. The CDR3 spans 13 residues. The CDR3 DNA reads as TGTGCCAGCACAATACAGGGGACGGGCGAGCAGTACTTC. Translating gives CASTIQGTGEQYF.

The sample holds a few counts of this clonotype. V is TRBV29-1 and J is TRBJ2-3; the D call may be TRBD1 or TRBD2 (5 bases each). With 2 bases removed from V and 2 bases from J, the gap between germline ends came to 11 bases. CDR3 size: 14 residues. Germline CDR1 SQVTM, CDR2 ANQGSEA. Here the CDR3 DNA reads TGCAGCGTTGAACCCCCCGGGACCACAGATACGCAGTATTTT. It specifies CSVEPPGTTDTQYF.

The CDR3 DNA reads as TGTGCCAGCAGCGCCCAGGTCGATAGCACAGATACGCAGTATTTT. Translated: CASSAQVDSTDTQYF. The chain couples TRBV9 to TRBJ2-3; D is unresolved. CDR3 length: 15 residues. Germline CDR1 reads SGDLS; CDR2 reads YYNGEE. V was shortened by 3 bases and J by 0 bases, with 11 bases between the two germline ends.

This clonotype has just a few counts. V gene TRBV6-5 combines with J gene TRBJ1-5; D unresolved. V shed 2 bases and J shed 3 bases, with 8 bases lying between them. Germline CDR1 is MNHEY and CDR2 is SVGAGI. The CDR3 runs to 14 residues. The DNA of the CDR3 is TGTGCCAGCAGTTACGGCAGGATCAATCAGCCCCAGCATTTT. Protein sequence: CASSYGRINQPQHF.

V usage is TRBV11-2 and J usage is TRBJ2-5; D remains unclear. The V end lost 5 bases, the J end lost 4 bases, and 14 bases lay between the germline ends. Germline V gene data show CDR1 as SGHAT and CDR2 as FQNNGV. The CDR3 runs to 14 residues. CDR3 nucleotides: TGTGCCAGCAGCCCCTCTTGGGGTGGAGAGACCCAGTACTTC. This encodes CASSPSWGGETQYF.

This clonotype was observed a few times. The chain employs TRBV2 and TRBJ2-1; a possible D gene is TRBD1 (6 bases). This CDR3 is built from 14 residues. V was clipped by 1 base and J by 6 bases, with 10 bases between them. The V gene's germline CDR1 is SNHLY and CDR2 FYNNEI. The CDR3 nucleotides read TGTGCCAGCAGTGAAGACAGGGTCTCCAATGAGCAGTTCTTC. The encoded protein is CASSEDRVSNEQFF.

The gene calls are TRBV7-2 and TRBJ2-1, with TRBD1 matching over 7 bases. The germline V gene has CDR1 SGHTA and CDR2 FQGNSA. CDR3 size: 15 residues. V lost 6 bases, J lost 3 bases, and 8 bases stayed unmatched. This CDR3 is CASRRTGQIYNEQFF. For the CDR3, the DNA is TGTGCCAGCAGAAGAACGGGACAGATCTACAATGAGCAGTTCTTC.

The chain has TRBV5-1 and TRBJ2-2; D may match TRBD1 or TRBD2 (5 bases each). Trimming cost V 1 base and J 4 bases, with 11 bases left between them. Germline CDR1 SGHRS, CDR2 YFSETQ. CDR3 length equals 15 residues. The CDR3 DNA is TGCGCCAGCAGCTTGATAGGGGACGGCACCGGGGAGCTGTTTTTT. Amino acid sequence: CASSLIGDGTGELFF.

This clonotype was seen a handful of times. The rearrangement links TRBV2 to TRBJ2-7, with TRBD2 matching 8 bases. V lost 4 bases, J lost 2 bases, and 7 bases stayed unmatched. The CDR3 covers 15 residues. CDR1 and CDR2 from the germline V gene are SNHLY and FYNNEI. As DNA, the CDR3 is TGTGCCAGCAGTGGTTTGACGGGGGGGCCCTACGAGCAGTACTTC. Amino acids: CASSGLTGGPYEQYF. Using reference TRBV2 and TRBJ2-7 for the parts outside the CDR3, the full variable domain is EPEVTQTPSHQVTQMGQEVILRCVPISNHLYFYWYRQILGQKVEFLVSFYNNEISEKSEIFDDQFSVERPDGSNFTLKIRSTKLEDSAMYFCASSGLTGGPYEQYFGPGTRLTVT.

This clonotype has a handful of counts. The genes are TRBV7-3 and TRBJ2-1; 10 bases align to TRBD2. The CDR3 runs to 17 residues. Trimming removed 5 bases from V and 3 bases from J; junction bases left unmatched: 10. CDR1 and CDR2 (germline): SGHTA, FQGTGA. In DNA form, the CDR3 reads TGTGCCAGCAGCCGCCTAGCGGGAGTTTTAAACTACAATGAGCAGTTCTTC. This translates into CASSRLAGVLNYNEQFF. The full variable domain, in which reference TRBV7-3 and TRBJ2-1 provide the parts outside the CDR3, is GAGVSQTPSNKVTEKGKYVELRCDPISGHTALYWYRQSLGQGPEFLIYFQGTGAADDSGLPNDRFFAVRPEGSVSTLKIQRTERGDSAVYLCASSRLAGVLNYNEQFFGPGTRLTVL.

The rearrangement links TRBV7-2 to TRBJ2-7; TRBD2 matches at 11 bases. The V gene's germline CDR1 is SGHTA and CDR2 FQGNSA. The J segment lost 6 bases and the V segment lost 5 bases, leaving 12 bases of the junction unmatched. The CDR3 loop spans 16 amino acids. CDR3 bases: TGTGCCAGCAGCAGTAGCGGGAGGGCCTCTCGCCTCGAGCAGTACTTC. Protein sequence: CASSSSGRASRLEQYF.

The V gene is TRBV11-2, the J gene TRBJ1-6, with 7 nucleotides matching TRBD1. Trimming cost V 3 bases and J 7 bases; bases outside gene matches: 6. Germline-derived CDR1 and CDR2 are SGHAT and FQNNGV. This CDR3 has 15 amino acids. The CDR3 nucleotides read TGTGCCAGCAGCTTTCGGACAGGCCTAAATTCACCCCTCCACTTT. Translating gives CASSFRTGLNSPLHF. The variable domain in full, with the rest retrieved from reference TRBV11-2 and TRBJ1-6, is EAGVAQSPRYKIIEKRQSVAFWCNPISGHATLYWYQQILGQGPKLLIQFQNNGVVDDSQLPKDRFSAERLKGVDSTLKIQPAKLEDSAVYLCASSFRTGLNSPLHFGNGTRLTVT.

This clonotype was detected only a few times. CDR3 sequence (DNA): TGTGCCAGCATGGGATCTAGCGGTCCCTACGAGCAGTACTTC. This encodes CASMGSSGPYEQYF. The V gene is TRBV2, the J gene TRBJ2-7, with 7 bases lining up with TRBD2. The CDR3 runs to 14 residues. Germline V CDR1 and CDR2: SNHLY, FYNNEI. Unmatched junction bases numbered 8, after V lost 7 bases and J lost 2 bases.

V and J are TRBV28 and TRBJ2-3; the D gene is possibly TRBD2 (6 bases). The CDR3 runs 12 residues. The V and J ends lost 7 bases and 1 base respectively, with 6 bases between them. Germline values: CDR1 MDHEN, CDR2 SYDVKM. This CDR3 reads CASTGGTDTQYF. In DNA, the CDR3 is TGTGCCAGCACGGGGGGCACAGATACGCAGTATTTT.

This clonotype was counted ten times or more. The chain joins TRBV12-3 or TRBV12-4 to TRBJ1-1; maybe TRBD1 (5 bases). The CDR3 has 14 amino acids. The germline V and J ends were trimmed by 5 bases and 0 bases, with 10 bases remaining between them. The CDR3 loop is CASSLEGMNTEAFF. Written as DNA, the CDR3 is TGTGCCAGCAGTCTCGAGGGGATGAACACTGAAGCTTTCTTT.

This clonotype appeared a few times. The rearrangement uses TRBV11-2 and TRBJ2-5; TRBD1 might be the D (5 bases). This CDR3 comprises 14 residues. The V gene lost 10 bases and the J gene lost 0 bases, with 15 bases spanning the gap. Per germline, CDR1 SGHAT and CDR2 FQNNGV. Here the CDR3 reads CATTIDRNQETQYF. The CDR3 nucleotides are TGTGCCACAACCATTGACAGAAACCAAGAGACCCAGTACTTC.

This clonotype was detected a few times. The rearrangement links TRBV5-5 to TRBJ2-7; D perhaps matches TRBD2 (5 bases). CDR1 and CDR2 (germline): SGHKS, YYEKEE (reference sequence). The CDR3 covers 15 residues. Trimming removed 1 base from V and 0 bases from J, with 11 bases in between. Here the CDR3 DNA reads TGTGCCAGCAGCTTGAGTGGGGAGCTCTCCTACGAGCAGTACTTC. This codes for CASSLSGELSYEQYF.